This record covers a single TCR beta chain. Its antigen is unidentified. Assay used: immunoSEQ multiplex PCR; TCRdb lists only in-frame clones, some missing. Found here are 150,000 or so clones, approximately 90% of them singletons; the top ten hold approximately 1.6%. These data are taken from a study of T cell responses to AZD1222 COVID-19 vaccine. Broader study findings: Reportedly, nearly half of unique spike TCRs recognized epitopes outside B.1.351/B.1.1.7 mutations. With two AZD1222 doses given, Spike-specific TCR breadth and depth both rose.

The length of the CDR3 is 13 residues. Losses at the gene ends were 5 bases for V and 4 bases for J; bases not matched to a gene: 7. The germline CDR1 and CDR2 sequences are GTSNPN and SVGIG (reference sequence). This chain connects TRBV30 to TRBJ1-2; 7 nucleotides agree with TRBD1. The TCR sequence derives from an adult who received the AZD1222 COVID-19 vaccine. The sequencing used peripheral blood, collected 28 days after the second AZD1222 dose. The CDR3 DNA is TGTGCCTGGGGACGGGACAGACCCTATGGCTACACCTTC. Its translation: CAWGRDRPYGYTF.